The source of this T cell receptor (beta chain) is a study of T cells in women clearing cervical HPV infection. At the level of the study: For cases, blood was sampled a median approximately 150 days after lesion detection, interquartile range roughly 90 to 230 days.

Sequenced by immunoSEQ multiplex PCR; TCRdb stores in-frame clones only, minus some. The repertoire table contains 36,000 or so clones. Each participant carried one incident cervical HPV16 infection only. The V and J ends lost 1 base and 7 bases, in that order; junction bases with no gene match: 6. The CDR3 runs 14 residues. As for this clone: Sequencing ends 3 residues short of the CDR3 end; the germline J gene provides the rest.

The sample taken for sequencing was blood buffy coat. This sequence joins TRBV12-3 or TRBV12-4 and TRBJ2-5, with 7 positions matching TRBD1. The TCR was taken from a woman aged 18 to 75 with a cervical HPV16 infection that either progressed to CIN3+ or cleared (not recorded which). CDR3 residues: CASSLGQGVGTQYF. CDR3 bases read: TGTGCCAGCAGTTTAGGCCAGGGGGTAGGGACC.